The rows below give T cell receptor beta chains drawn from one sample of a study of blood T cell repertoires in COVID-19. Data came from immunoSEQ multiplex PCR; TCRdb stores just in-frame clones and leaves some out. The sample holds hundreds of thousands of clones, over 80% seen once. What was sequenced was peripheral blood. These TCRs come from a woman between 45 and 65 years old with COVID-19, enrolled during active disease. Each CDR3 is given with its conserved first and last residue. D genes are given only for firm matches. For some rows the clone size is stated as once, few or many, or as a class when expanded; others skip it.

j_call: TRBJ2-1
v_call: TRBV4-1
d_call: TRBD1
clone_size: .
cdr3_nt: TGCGCCAGCAGCCATCAGAACAGGGGTAATGAGCAGTTCTTC
cdr3_aa: CASSHQNRGNEQFF

j_call: TRBJ2-7
v_call: TRBV29-1
d_call: .
clone_size: .
cdr3_nt: TGCAGCGTAGGTCCGGGGACCTACGAGCAGTACTTC
cdr3_aa: CSVGPGTYEQYF

j_call: TRBJ2-2
v_call: TRBV5-4
d_call: TRBD1
clone_size: .
cdr3_nt: TGTGCCAGCAGCTTGGGCTGGACAGGGGACACCGGGGAGCTGTTTTTT
cdr3_aa: CASSLGWTGDTGELFF

j_call: TRBJ2-2
v_call: TRBV7-8
d_call: .
clone_size: .
cdr3_nt: TGTGCCAGCAGCTTTTTGACAGCTCCCGGGGAGCTGTTTTTT
cdr3_aa: CASSFLTAPGELFF

j_call: TRBJ1-6
v_call: TRBV12-3/TRBV12-4
d_call: TRBD1
clone_size: .
cdr3_nt: TGTGCCAGCAGGGGGACAGTAAATTCACCCCTCCACTTT
cdr3_aa: CASRGTVNSPLHF

j_call: TRBJ2-3
v_call: TRBV2
d_call: TRBD2
clone_size: .
cdr3_nt: TGTGCCAGCAGTCCACTAGCGCTTTATCTGTATTTT
cdr3_aa: CASSPLALYLYF

j_call: TRBJ2-2
v_call: TRBV9
d_call: TRBD2
clone_size: .
cdr3_nt: TGTGCCAGCAGCGTGGTAGCGGGAATCAACACCGGGGAGCTGTTTTTT
cdr3_aa: CASSVVAGINTGELFF

j_call: TRBJ2-5
v_call: TRBV24-1
d_call: .
clone_size: .
cdr3_nt: TGTGCCACCAGTGATGGGGGGATTGGAGAGACCCAGTACTTC
cdr3_aa: CATSDGGIGETQYF

j_call: TRBJ2-2
v_call: TRBV6-6
d_call: TRBD1
clone_size: .
cdr3_nt: TGTGCCAGCAGGCCGGGACAGGGGTCCGGGGAGCTGTTTTTT
cdr3_aa: CASRPGQGSGELFF

j_call: TRBJ2-3
v_call: TRBV15
d_call: TRBD1
clone_size: .
cdr3_nt: TGTGCCACCAGCAGGTTTTGGCAGGGGGCAGATACGCAGTATTTT
cdr3_aa: CATSRFWQGADTQYF

j_call: TRBJ2-2
v_call: TRBV7-8
d_call: TRBD1
clone_size: .
cdr3_nt: TGTGCCAGCAGCCCGTCCCCGGGACAGGGAGTGGCCGGGGAGCTGTTTTTT
cdr3_aa: CASSPSPGQGVAGELFF

j_call: TRBJ2-5
v_call: TRBV9
d_call: TRBD2
clone_size: once
cdr3_nt: TGTGCCAGCAGCGCCCGGCCGGGACTAGTGGGAGAGACCCAGTACTTC
cdr3_aa: CASSARPGLVGETQYF

j_call: TRBJ2-1
v_call: TRBV5-1
d_call: TRBD1
clone_size: .
cdr3_nt: TGCGCCAGCAGCTCACAGGGGGTAGTGGGTAATGAGCAGTTCTTC
cdr3_aa: CASSSQGVVGNEQFF

j_call: TRBJ1-1
v_call: TRBV3-1/TRBV3-2
d_call: .
clone_size: .
cdr3_nt: TGTGCCAGCAGCCAGACATGGACTGAAGCTTTCTTT
cdr3_aa: CASSQTWTEAFF

j_call: TRBJ1-5
v_call: TRBV6-5
d_call: TRBD1
clone_size: .
cdr3_nt: TGTGCCAGTAGTTACGGTGAAACAGGGGGCTGGCCCCAGCATTTT
cdr3_aa: CASSYGETGGWPQHF

j_call: TRBJ2-2
v_call: TRBV18
d_call: TRBD2
clone_size: .
cdr3_nt: TGTGCCAGCTCACCGTCGGGAGGGACCGGGGAGCTGTTTTTT
cdr3_aa: CASSPSGGTGELFF

j_call: TRBJ2-3
v_call: TRBV7-8
d_call: .
clone_size: .
cdr3_nt: TGTGCCAGCAGCTTAGCCAGGAGGGGGCAGTCACGGACAGATACGCAGTATTTT
cdr3_aa: CASSLARRGQSRTDTQYF

j_call: TRBJ1-4
v_call: TRBV7-2
d_call: TRBD1
clone_size: .
cdr3_nt: TGTGCCAGCAGCAGCGGACAGGTGCTTAATGAAAAACTGTTTTTT
cdr3_aa: CASSSGQVLNEKLFF

j_call: TRBJ2-7
v_call: TRBV21-1
d_call: .
clone_size: few
cdr3_nt: TGTGCCAGCAGCAAACCCTCACTACCGGGACTAGCGGGAGGGATGAACTACGAGCAGTACTTC
cdr3_aa: CASSKPSLPGLAGGMNYEQYF

j_call: TRBJ2-7
v_call: TRBV5-1
d_call: TRBD1
clone_size: .
cdr3_nt: TGCGCCAGCAGCTTGGGTCCGACAGGGTCCTACGAGCAGTACTTC
cdr3_aa: CASSLGPTGSYEQYF

j_call: TRBJ1-2
v_call: TRBV5-1
d_call: TRBD1
clone_size: .
cdr3_nt: TGCGCCAGCAGACTCGACAGGGGCGCCCGGGGCTACACCTTC
cdr3_aa: CASRLDRGARGYTF

j_call: TRBJ1-5
v_call: TRBV28
d_call: TRBD1
clone_size: .
cdr3_nt: TGTGCCAGCAGCATACAGGGGTTGGATCAGCCCCAGCATTTT
cdr3_aa: CASSIQGLDQPQHF

j_call: TRBJ2-5
v_call: TRBV28
d_call: .
clone_size: .
cdr3_nt: TGTGCCAGCAGAACACGCCAAGAGACCCAGTACTTC
cdr3_aa: CASRTRQETQYF

j_call: TRBJ2-3
v_call: TRBV3-1/TRBV3-2
d_call: .
clone_size: .
cdr3_nt: TGTGCCAGCAGCCAAGGATTTGTCAGGGGCGCAGATACGCAGTATTTT
cdr3_aa: CASSQGFVRGADTQYF

j_call: TRBJ2-7
v_call: TRBV27
d_call: .
clone_size: .
cdr3_nt: TGTGCCAGCAGTTTAGCGGGCTCCTCCTACGAGCAGTACTTC
cdr3_aa: CASSLAGSSYEQYF

j_call: TRBJ2-3
v_call: TRBV20-1
d_call: TRBD1
clone_size: .
cdr3_nt: TGCAGTGCTAGTGGATTAGCCTTCCGGGACAGGGCAGATACGCAGTATTTT
cdr3_aa: CSASGLAFRDRADTQYF

j_call: TRBJ2-4
v_call: TRBV10-3
d_call: .
clone_size: once
cdr3_nt: TGTGCCATCAGTGCACAACTCGACAGTCCAGCCAAAAACATTCAGTACTTC
cdr3_aa: CAISAQLDSPAKNIQYF

j_call: TRBJ2-7
v_call: TRBV10-3
d_call: .
clone_size: .
cdr3_nt: TGTGCCATCAGTGAGTACCAGACAGGCTCCTACGAGCAGTACTTC
cdr3_aa: CAISEYQTGSYEQYF

j_call: TRBJ2-7
v_call: TRBV7-3
d_call: TRBD1
clone_size: .
cdr3_nt: TGTGCCAGCAGCTTCGGACAGGACTACGAGCAGTACTTC
cdr3_aa: CASSFGQDYEQYF

j_call: TRBJ2-3
v_call: TRBV30
d_call: .
clone_size: .
cdr3_nt: TGTGCCTGCAAGGGGTGGCAGGGGAGGGGAACAGATACGCAGTATTTT
cdr3_aa: CACKGWQGRGTDTQYF

j_call: TRBJ1-2
v_call: TRBV19
d_call: .
clone_size: .
cdr3_nt: TGTGCCAGTAGTATGACGGAGCACTATGGCTACACCTTC
cdr3_aa: CASSMTEHYGYTF

j_call: TRBJ1-4
v_call: TRBV29-1
d_call: .
clone_size: once
cdr3_nt: TGCAGCGTTGAAATCCGGGGTGAAAAACTGTTTTTT
cdr3_aa: CSVEIRGEKLFF

j_call: TRBJ2-1
v_call: TRBV13
d_call: .
clone_size: .
cdr3_nt: TGTGCCAGCAGCTTAACAGGGATTAATGAGCAGTTCTTC
cdr3_aa: CASSLTGINEQFF

j_call: TRBJ2-3
v_call: TRBV7-6
d_call: .
clone_size: .
cdr3_nt: TGTGCCAGCAGACCCCCGGGAGATACGCAGTATTTT
cdr3_aa: CASRPPGDTQYF

j_call: TRBJ1-1
v_call: TRBV27
d_call: .
clone_size: once
cdr3_nt: TGTGCCAGCAGTTTATCGGCCCTGACAGCAAACAGTGGTGAAGCTTTCTTT
cdr3_aa: CASSLSALTANSGEAFF

j_call: TRBJ1-1
v_call: TRBV16
d_call: .
clone_size: .
cdr3_nt: TGTGCCAGCAGCCAATCCCGGGACACTGAAGCTTTCTTT
cdr3_aa: CASSQSRDTEAFF

j_call: TRBJ2-7
v_call: TRBV3-1/TRBV3-2
d_call: .
clone_size: .
cdr3_nt: TGTGCCAGCAGCCAGCCGGCTGTGGGCCCCAGCGAGCAGTACTTC
cdr3_aa: CASSQPAVGPSEQYF

j_call: TRBJ2-7
v_call: TRBV7-2
d_call: .
clone_size: .
cdr3_nt: TGTGCCAGCAGCTTAGGGCGGGGCTCCTACGAGCAGTACTTC
cdr3_aa: CASSLGRGSYEQYF

j_call: TRBJ1-1
v_call: TRBV7-8
d_call: TRBD1
clone_size: .
cdr3_nt: TGTGCCAGCAGCTTACCAAACCAGGGGGCTGTCACTGAAGCTTTCTTT
cdr3_aa: CASSLPNQGAVTEAFF

j_call: TRBJ1-5
v_call: TRBV18
d_call: TRBD1
clone_size: few
cdr3_nt: TGTGCCAGCTCTCTTGACAGGGACCAGCCCCAGCATTTT
cdr3_aa: CASSLDRDQPQHF

j_call: TRBJ2-7
v_call: TRBV19
d_call: .
clone_size: .
cdr3_nt: TGTGCCAGTACTTCCTTTGGGCAGGGGAGCTCCTACGAGCAGTACTTC
cdr3_aa: CASTSFGQGSSYEQYF

j_call: TRBJ2-2
v_call: TRBV19
d_call: .
clone_size: once
cdr3_nt: TGTGCCAGTAGTAAATCGCACAGGGTAAAGAACACCGGGGAGCTGTTTTTT
cdr3_aa: CASSKSHRVKNTGELFF

j_call: TRBJ1-1
v_call: TRBV7-9
d_call: .
clone_size: .
cdr3_nt: TGTGCCAGCAGCTCTCTTTTGAACACTGAAGCTTTCTTT
cdr3_aa: CASSSLLNTEAFF

j_call: TRBJ1-5
v_call: TRBV19
d_call: .
clone_size: .
cdr3_nt: TGTGCCAGTAGGGCCCACCTATCAGGGTTTAGCAATCAGCCCCAGCATTTT
cdr3_aa: CASRAHLSGFSNQPQHF